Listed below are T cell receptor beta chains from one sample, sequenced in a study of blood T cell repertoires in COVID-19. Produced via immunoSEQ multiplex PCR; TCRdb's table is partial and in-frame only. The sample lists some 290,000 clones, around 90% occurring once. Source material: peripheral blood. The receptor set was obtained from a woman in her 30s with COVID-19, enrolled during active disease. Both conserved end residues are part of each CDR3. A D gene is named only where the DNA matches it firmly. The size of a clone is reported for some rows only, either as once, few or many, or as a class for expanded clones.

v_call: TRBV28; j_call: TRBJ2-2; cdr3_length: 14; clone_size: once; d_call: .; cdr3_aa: CASSPLVRTGELFF; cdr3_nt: TGTGCCAGCAGTCCCCTTGTGCGGACCGGGGAGCTGTTTTTT
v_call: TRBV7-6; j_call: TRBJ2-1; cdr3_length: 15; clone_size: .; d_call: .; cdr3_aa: CASSLEADVGNEQFF; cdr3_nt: TGTGCCAGCAGCTTAGAAGCGGATGTTGGGAATGAGCAGTTCTTC
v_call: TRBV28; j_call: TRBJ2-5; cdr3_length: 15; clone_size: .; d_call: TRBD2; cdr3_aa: CASSLRGTSGETQYF; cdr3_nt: TGTGCCAGCAGTTTAAGGGGGACTAGCGGAGAGACCCAGTACTTC
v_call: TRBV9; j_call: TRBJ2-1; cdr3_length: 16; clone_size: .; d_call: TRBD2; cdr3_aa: CASSVVSGGPYNEQFF; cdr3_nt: TGTGCCAGCAGCGTAGTTTCGGGAGGGCCGTACAATGAGCAGTTCTTC
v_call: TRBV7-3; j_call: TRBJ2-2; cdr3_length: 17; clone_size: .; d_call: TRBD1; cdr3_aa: CASSSSGTGSDTGELFF; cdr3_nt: TGTGCCAGCAGTTCGTCCGGGACAGGGTCGGACACCGGGGAGCTGTTTTTT
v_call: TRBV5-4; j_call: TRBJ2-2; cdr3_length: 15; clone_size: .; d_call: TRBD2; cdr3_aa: CASSPGGRNTGELFF; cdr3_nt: TGTGCCAGCAGCCCCGGCGGGAGGAACACCGGGGAGCTGTTTTTT
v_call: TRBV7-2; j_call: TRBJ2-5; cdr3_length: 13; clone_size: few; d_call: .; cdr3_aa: CAGSSIGGETQYF; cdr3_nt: TGTGCTGGATCAAGCATAGGGGGTGAGACCCAGTACTTC
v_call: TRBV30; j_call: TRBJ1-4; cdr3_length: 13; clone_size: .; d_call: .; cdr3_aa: CAWSVGQPEKLFF; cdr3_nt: TGTGCCTGGAGCGTAGGACAGCCCGAAAAACTGTTTTTT
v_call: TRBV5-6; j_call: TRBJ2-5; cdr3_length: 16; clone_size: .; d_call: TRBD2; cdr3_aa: CASSLRLAGRGETQYF; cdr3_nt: TGTGCCAGCAGCCTACGACTAGCGGGACGAGGGGAGACCCAGTACTTC
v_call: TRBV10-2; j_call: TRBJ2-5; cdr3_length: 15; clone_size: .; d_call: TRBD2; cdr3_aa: CASSELAGEAETQYF; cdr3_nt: TGCGCCAGCAGTGAGTTAGCGGGAGAGGCAGAGACCCAGTACTTC
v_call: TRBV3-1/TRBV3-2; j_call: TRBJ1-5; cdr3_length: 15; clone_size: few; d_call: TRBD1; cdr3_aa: CASSQRPGGDQPQHF; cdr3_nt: TGTGCCAGCAGCCAACGTCCAGGGGGCGATCAGCCCCAGCATTTT
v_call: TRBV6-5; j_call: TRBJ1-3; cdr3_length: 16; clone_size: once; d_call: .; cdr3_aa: CASSYGHQSSGNTIYF; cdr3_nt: TGTGCCAGCAGTTACGGACACCAGAGCTCTGGAAACACCATATATTTT
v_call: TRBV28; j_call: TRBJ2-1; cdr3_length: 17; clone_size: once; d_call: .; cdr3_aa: CASSLRRSAPLGLVQFF; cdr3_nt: TGTGCCAGCAGTTTAAGGAGATCGGCGCCACTCGGACTGGTGCAGTTCTTC
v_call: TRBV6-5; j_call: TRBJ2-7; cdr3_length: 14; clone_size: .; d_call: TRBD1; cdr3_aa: CASSQGQGGNEQYF; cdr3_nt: TGTGCCAGCAGTCAGGGACAGGGGGGAAACGAGCAGTACTTC
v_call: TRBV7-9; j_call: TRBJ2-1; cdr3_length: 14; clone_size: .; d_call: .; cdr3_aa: CASIASGLYNEQFF; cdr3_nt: TGTGCCAGCATCGCGAGCGGTCTATACAATGAGCAGTTCTTC
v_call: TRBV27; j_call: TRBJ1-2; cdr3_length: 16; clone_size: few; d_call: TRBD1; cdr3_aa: CASSPGGQGTNYGYTF; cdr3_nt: TGTGCCAGCAGCCCAGGGGGACAGGGGACAAACTATGGCTACACCTTC
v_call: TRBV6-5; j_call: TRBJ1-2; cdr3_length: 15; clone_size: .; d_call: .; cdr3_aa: CASSPPVGGGDGYTF; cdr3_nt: TGTGCCAGCAGTCCCCCGGTGGGGGGTGGGGATGGCTACACCTTC
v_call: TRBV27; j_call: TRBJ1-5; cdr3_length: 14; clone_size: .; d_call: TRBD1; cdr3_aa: CASSSGQGDQPQHF; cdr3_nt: TGTGCCAGCAGTTCCGGACAGGGGGATCAGCCCCAGCATTTT
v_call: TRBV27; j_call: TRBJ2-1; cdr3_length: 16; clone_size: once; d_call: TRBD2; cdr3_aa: CASTLSLADSYNEQFF; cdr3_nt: TGTGCCAGCACCCTTTCACTAGCGGATTCCTACAATGAGCAGTTCTTC
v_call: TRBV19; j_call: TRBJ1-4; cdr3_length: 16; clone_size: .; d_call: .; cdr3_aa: CASYRADGIFHGKLFF; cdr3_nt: TGTGCCAGTTACAGGGCGGACGGAATCTTTCATGGAAAACTGTTTTTT